Following are 22 T cell receptor beta chains from one sample sequenced in a study of blood T cell repertoires in COVID-19. Assay used: immunoSEQ multiplex PCR; TCRdb lists only in-frame clones, some missing. The profile shows some 170,000 clones, over 70% of them singletons. Specimen: peripheral blood. The receptor set was obtained from a woman of 80 years or more with active or convalescent COVID-19.

The chain couples TRBV6-1 to TRBJ1-2, with unresolved D. With 3 bases removed from V and 12 bases from J, the gap between germline ends came to 14 bases. CDR3 length equals 12 residues. Germline CDR1 is MNHNS and CDR2 is SASEGT. CDR3 amino acids: CASSEQQVQNTF. CDR3 DNA sequence: TGTGCCAGCAGTGAGCAGCAGGTCCAGAACACCTTC.

The genes are TRBV7-2 and TRBJ1-1, with 7 bases identical to TRBD1. Germline trimming cut 5 bases from V and 1 base from J; bases unmatched to any gene: 4. The CDR3 has 14 residues. Germline lookup yields CDR1 SGHTA and CDR2 FQGNSA. Written as DNA, the CDR3 is TGTGCCAGCAGCACTCGGACAGGGAACACTGAAGCTTTCTTT. Amino acids: CASSTRTGNTEAFF. The whole variable domain, remainder taken from reference TRBV7-2 and TRBJ1-1, is GAGVSQSPSNKVTEKGKDVELRCDPISGHTALYWYRQSLGQGLEFLIYFQGNSAPDKSGLPSDRFSAERTGGSVSTLTIQRTQQEDSAVYLCASSTRTGNTEAFFGQGTRLTVV.

This chain joins TRBV18 and TRBJ1-3; D is uncertain. Germline CDR1 reads KGHSH; CDR2 reads LQKENI. The V and J ends lost 3 bases and 8 bases respectively, with 11 bases between them. CDR3 length: 13 amino acids. CDR3 DNA: TGTGCCAGCTCACCGGGCTCCCTGGACACCATATATTTT. It encodes CASSPGSLDTIYF.

This chain uses TRBV6-6 with TRBJ2-6; D is possibly TRBD1 (5 bases). V lost 8 bases and J lost 1, with 15 bases in between. Germline V gives CDR1 MNHNY, CDR2 SVGAGI (reference sequence). CDR3 size: 16 residues. CDR3 bases: TGTGCCAGCGAGGACACCCCAAGGTCTGGGGCCAACGTCCTGACTTTC. It codes for CASEDTPRSGANVLTF.

The chain employs TRBV9 and TRBJ1-2; no clear D. CDR3 length equals 15 residues. The V end was cut by 4 bases, the J end by 3 bases, with 16 bases between. Per germline, CDR1 SGDLS and CDR2 YYNGEE. The CDR3 loop is CASSPTAVGDYGYTF. CDR3 coding DNA: TGTGCCAGCAGCCCTACTGCCGTCGGGGACTATGGCTACACCTTC.

The V call is TRBV3-1 (or the pseudogene TRBV3-2), the J call TRBJ2-5; TRBD1 agrees at 8 bases. Trimming at V came to 1 base and at J to 4 bases, leaving 5 bases not matched to a gene. Looked up from germline, CDR1 is LGHDT and CDR2 is YNNKEL (reference sequence). The CDR3 contains 15 residues. CDR3 sequence reads: CASSQGTGIRETQYF. The DNA of the CDR3 is TGTGCCAGCAGCCAAGGGACAGGGATAAGAGAGACCCAGTACTTC.

This clone was counted once. V and J are TRBV4-2 and TRBJ2-5; D is unclear. The CDR3 sequence is 13 residues long. Germline V gene lookup returns CDR1 LGHNA and CDR2 YNFKEQ. With 0 bases removed from V and 4 bases from J, the gap between germline ends came to 6 bases. The chain's CDR3 is CASSQDRGETQYF. DNA for the CDR3: TGTGCCAGCAGCCAAGATCGCGGAGAGACCCAGTACTTC.

The chain employs TRBV4-1 and TRBJ1-3; perhaps TRBD1 as D (6 bases). With 1 base removed from V and 3 bases from J, the gap between germline ends came to 22 bases. The CDR3 is 19 amino acids. Germline lookup yields CDR1 MGHRA and CDR2 YSYEKL. The DNA for the CDR3 is TGCGCCAGCAGCCAAGGTATTTTGAAAACAGGGACGCGTGGAAACACCATATATTTT. It specifies CASSQGILKTGTRGNTIYF.

This chain links TRBV4-3 with TRBJ2-2, with D perhaps TRBD1 (5 bases). Germline CDR1 reads LGHNA; CDR2 reads YSLEER. The CDR3 totals 16 residues. Trimming took 2 bases from V and 2 from J, leaving 12 bases between them. The CDR3 bases are TGCGCCAGCAGCCAAAGATCGGACATCAACACCGGGGAGCTGTTTTTT. Protein product: CASSQRSDINTGELFF.

The chain is built from TRBV5-6 and TRBJ2-4; D ambiguous. V shed 3 bases and J shed 0 bases, with 7 bases lying between them. The CDR3 consists of 14 residues. Germline values: CDR1 SGHDT, CDR2 YYEEEE. The CDR3 loop reads CASSSPGAKNIQYF. CDR3 nucleotide sequence: TGTGCCAGCAGCTCCCCAGGAGCCAAAAACATTCAGTACTTC.

V and J are TRBV7-2 and TRBJ2-1; TRBD2 is a possible D gene (7 bases). Germline CDR1 and CDR2: SGHTA and FQGNSA. This CDR3 comprises 16 residues. The ends were cut back, 2 bases at V and 5 bases at J, with 16 bases in the middle. The CDR3 spells CASSLRPGGLDNEQFF. The CDR3 DNA is TGTGCCAGCAGCTTAAGGCCGGGGGGCCTCGACAATGAGCAGTTCTTC.

This clone was seen a single time. The rearrangement links TRBV4-3 to TRBJ2-1; tentatively, D is TRBD1 (5 bases). Germline CDR1 is LGHNA and CDR2 is YSLEER. V was trimmed by 0 bases and J by 6 bases, leaving 15 bases between them. The CDR3 runs to 16 residues. The CDR3 region is CASSQDSGIGANEQFF. The CDR3 DNA sequence: TGCGCCAGCAGCCAAGACAGTGGGATTGGGGCCAATGAGCAGTTCTTC.

In its sample, this clone was seen a few times. This chain links TRBV11-3 with TRBJ2-1, with 8 bases aligning to TRBD2. The V gene's germline CDR1 is SGHNT and CDR2 YENEEA. Germline trimming cut 5 bases from V and 1 base from J; bases unmatched to any gene: 4. The CDR3 spans 15 residues. The CDR3 spells CASSTGLASYNEQFF. The CDR3 DNA is TGTGCCAGCAGCACCGGACTAGCATCCTACAATGAGCAGTTCTTC.

The rearrangement uses TRBV19 and TRBJ2-3; 7 bases map to TRBD1. Germline trimming cut 8 bases from V and 1 base from J; bases unmatched to any gene: 3. The CDR3 runs 13 residues. Germline CDR1 LNHDA, CDR2 SQIVND (reference sequence). The CDR3 DNA reads as TGTGCCAGTGGGGACAGTGGCACAGATACGCAGTATTTT. Protein: CASGDSGTDTQYF. Full variable domain (missing parts from reference TRBV19 and TRBJ2-3): DGGITQSPKYLFRKEGQNVTLSCEQNLNHDAMYWYRQDPGQGLRLIYYSQIVNDFQKGDIAEGYSVSREKKESFPLTVTSAQKNPTAFYLCASGDSGTDTQYFGPGTRLTVL.

This chain links TRBV7-2 with TRBJ2-3, with a possible D match to TRBD1 (5 bases). The CDR3 runs to 17 residues. Germline loops: CDR1 SGHTA, CDR2 FQGNSA. V was trimmed by 1 base and J by 4 bases, leaving 18 bases between them. For the CDR3, the DNA is TGTGCCAGCAGCTTAGGGTCCAGGGCGAGCATCGCAGATACGCAGTATTTT. It codes for CASSLGSRASIADTQYF.

This sequence joins TRBV7-2 and TRBJ2-7; weak D call: TRBD1 (5 bases). CDR3 length equals 14 residues. Germline V gives CDR1 SGHTA, CDR2 FQGNSA. V lost 0 bases, J lost 4 bases, and 10 bases lay in between. The CDR3 loop is CASSLAQAKYEQYF. CDR3 DNA: TGTGCCAGCAGCTTAGCACAGGCCAAATACGAGCAGTACTTC.

The genes are TRBV4-3 and TRBJ1-5, with 11 bases lining up with TRBD1. The CDR3 contains 17 residues. The junction had 8 bases not matched to a gene; V was cut back by 0 bases and J by 7 bases. Germline V gene lookup returns CDR1 LGHNA and CDR2 YSLEER. CDR3 nucleotides: TGCGCCAGCAGCCAAGATATAGGACAGGGGGCAGGGCAGCCCCAGCATTTT. Residues: CASSQDIGQGAGQPQHF.

This clone was seen a few times. The J gene is TRBJ2-3, the V gene TRBV6-6; no clear D. There are 12 residues in the CDR3. Germline V CDR1 and CDR2: MNHNY, SVGAGI (reference sequence). Deletions cut 6 bases from V and 0 bases from J, with 4 bases between. Here the CDR3 DNA reads TGTGCCAGCAGCCCTAGCACAGATACGCAGTATTTT. This codes for CASSPSTDTQYF.

This clone was seen only once. The chain recombines TRBV7-2 with TRBJ1-1, with D possibly being TRBD1 (5 bases). The V end lost 1 base, the J end lost 4 bases, and 10 bases lay between the germline ends. Germline V gene sequence: CDR1 SGHTA, CDR2 FQGNSA. The CDR3 covers 14 residues. The CDR3 loop reads CASSLGGVGTEAFF. The CDR3 bases are TGTGCCAGCAGCTTAGGGGGGGTAGGCACTGAAGCTTTCTTT.

The chain couples TRBV9 to TRBJ2-1; D is perhaps TRBD1 (6 bases). CDR1 is SGDLS and CDR2 is YYNGEE in the germline V gene. The CDR3 extends over 15 amino acids. V shed 3 bases and J shed 1 base, with 11 bases lying between them. CDR3 loop: CASSAAGTSYNEQFF. The DNA for the CDR3 is TGTGCCAGCAGCGCCGCCGGGACATCCTACAATGAGCAGTTCTTC.

The chain employs TRBV6-5 and TRBJ1-4; 12 bases map to TRBD1. This CDR3 has 14 residues. CDR1 and CDR2 from the germline V gene are MNHEY and SVGAGI. The V gene end was trimmed by 8 bases and the J gene end by 6 bases; junction bases not matched to a gene: 4. The CDR3 region is CASRDRGLYEKLFF. The DNA of the CDR3 is TGTGCCAGCCGGGACAGGGGGCTTTATGAAAAACTGTTTTTT.

V is TRBV5-4 and J is TRBJ1-2, with D possibly matching TRBD1 (5 bases). V lost 1 base, J lost 6 bases, and 13 bases lay in between. Germline-derived CDR1 and CDR2 are SGHNT and YYREEE (reference sequence). This CDR3 has 14 residues. The CDR3 DNA follows: TGTGCCAGCAGCTTGTGGCAGGGTTCGGATGGCTACACCTTC. Its translation: CASSLWQGSDGYTF.